This T cell receptor (beta chain) was sequenced in a study of shared clonotypes between healthy human individuals. The wider study: CD4 naive and memory got three plates each, CD8 naive two, CD8 memory one.

CDR3 length: 15 amino acids. V was pared by 5 bases and J by 8 bases, with 18 bases between. Per germline, CDR1 MNHEY and CDR2 SMNVEV (reference sequence). TCRdb's copy holds only in-frame clones and misses some; the assay was immunoSEQ multiplex PCR. The sample consists of about 1.5 million clones, under 99% of them appearing once. The chain employs TRBV27 and TRBJ1-4, with D possibly being TRBD1 (6 bases). The receptor was isolated from a man younger than 40 in good health. Sequencing was carried out using naive CD4+ T cells sorted from blood. Noted subset: CD45RA+ positively selected. The CDR3 sequence is CASSGVLGGREKLFF. In DNA form, the CDR3 reads TGTGCCAGCAGTGGGGTTTTGGGGGGGCGAGAAAAACTGTTTTTT.